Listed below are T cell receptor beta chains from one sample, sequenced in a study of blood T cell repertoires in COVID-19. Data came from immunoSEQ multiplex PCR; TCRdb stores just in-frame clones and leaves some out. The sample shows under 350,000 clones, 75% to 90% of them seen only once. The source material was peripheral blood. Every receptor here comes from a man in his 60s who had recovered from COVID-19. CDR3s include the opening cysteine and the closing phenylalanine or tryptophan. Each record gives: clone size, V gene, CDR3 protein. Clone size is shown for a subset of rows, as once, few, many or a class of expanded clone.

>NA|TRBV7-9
CASRLGAANEKLFF
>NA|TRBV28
CASSPSQGVYGNQPQHF
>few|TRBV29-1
CSVEKTEETQYF
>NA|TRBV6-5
CASSYSRDTEAFF
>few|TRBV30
CAWSVWPLVTGLLSEQYF
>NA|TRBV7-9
CASNLTGGAGTGELFF
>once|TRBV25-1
CASSDEGGPNTGELFF
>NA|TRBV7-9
CASSSRGPFEKLFF
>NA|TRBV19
CASSVTGAYGYTF
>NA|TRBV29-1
CSGGQGHEQYF
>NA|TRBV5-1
CASSLGGRYYNSPLHF
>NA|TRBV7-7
CASSDLRLGGLVRTTDTQYF
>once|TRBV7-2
CASSAGTGASWGRETQYF
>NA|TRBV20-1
CSATSTEAFF
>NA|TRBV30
CAWNLGGRDTGELFF
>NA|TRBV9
CASSDRAGGGYEQYF
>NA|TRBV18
CASSPTGDPRYGYTF
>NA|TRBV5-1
CASSLLGQGSGELFF
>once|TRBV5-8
CASNRDNLAKNIQYF
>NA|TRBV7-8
CASSPLTGVGEQYF
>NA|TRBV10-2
CASSESGLAGLTDTQYF
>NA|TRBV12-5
CASGTGTGRIYGYTF
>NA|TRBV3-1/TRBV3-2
CASSRRLAVAGELFF
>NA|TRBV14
CASSRQTGTGQFF
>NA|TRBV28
CASSGLASTDTQYF
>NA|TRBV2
CASRLGQGARNRDGYTF
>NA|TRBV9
CASSVAGTEQETQYF
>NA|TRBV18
CASSLNRKGSPLHF
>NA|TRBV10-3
CAISERMTSNTGELFF
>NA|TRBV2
CASSVSDRTTNEKLFF
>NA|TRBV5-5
CASSLRMVGLEQFF
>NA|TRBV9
CASSVGTGGPVGTGELFF
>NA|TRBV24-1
CATSLRLAGTNEQFF
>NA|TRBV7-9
CASSLAMTSGGRQETQYF
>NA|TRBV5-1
CASSLGGPGIPGNTIYF
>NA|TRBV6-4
CASSGLAGGYNEQFF
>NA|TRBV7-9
CASSLSSAGITIYF
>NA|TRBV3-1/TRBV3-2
CASSQAPRGEQFF
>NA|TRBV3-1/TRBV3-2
CASSQGGIGTDGYTF
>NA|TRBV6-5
CASSYRTVANTEAFF
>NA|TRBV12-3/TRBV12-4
CASSHQDSGYTF
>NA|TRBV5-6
CASSRGEGGRIYGYTF
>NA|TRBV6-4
CASSTGQPASPLHF
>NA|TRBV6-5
CASSYPPGPNTGELFF
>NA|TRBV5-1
CASSPGLATGSYEQYF
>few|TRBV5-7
CASWPGQGPYEQYF
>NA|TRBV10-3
CAISTSGSYNEQFF
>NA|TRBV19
CASSRGTGLGNQPQHF
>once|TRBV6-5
CASSPRQGMRYEQYF
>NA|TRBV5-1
CASREGLNTEAFF
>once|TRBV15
CATSRGGTGNQETQYF
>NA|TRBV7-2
CASSWGRANTEAFF
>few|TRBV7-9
CASSNPRGALNEKLFF
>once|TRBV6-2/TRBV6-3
CASSERTAGELFF
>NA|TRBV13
CASSSRTGGASTDTQYF
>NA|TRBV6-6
CASSYGQIPPGYTF
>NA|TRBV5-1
CASSFGGRVSTDTQYF